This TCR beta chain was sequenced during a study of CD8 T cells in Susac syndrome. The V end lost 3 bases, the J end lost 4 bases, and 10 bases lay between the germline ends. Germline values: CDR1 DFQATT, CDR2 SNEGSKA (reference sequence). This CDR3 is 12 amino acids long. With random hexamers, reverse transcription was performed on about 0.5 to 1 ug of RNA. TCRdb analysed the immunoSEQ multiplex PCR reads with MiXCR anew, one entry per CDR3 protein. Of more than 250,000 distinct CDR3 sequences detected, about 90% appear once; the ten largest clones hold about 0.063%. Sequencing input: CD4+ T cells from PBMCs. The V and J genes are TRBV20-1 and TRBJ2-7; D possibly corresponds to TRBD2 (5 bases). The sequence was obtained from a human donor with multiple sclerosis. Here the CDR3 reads CSASGERYEQYF. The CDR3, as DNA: TGCAGTGCTAGTGGGGAGCGGTACGAGCAGTACTTC.